This paragraph covers one T cell receptor beta chain sequence. These data originate in a study of cytomegalovirus exposure and HLA in healthy donors. Sequenced by immunoSEQ multiplex PCR; TCRdb stores in-frame clones only, minus some. The top ten hold approximately 2% of the sample, which has under 80,000 clones, 94% seen once. V lost 7 bases, J lost 1 base, and 6 bases stayed unmatched. Germline values: CDR1 MNHEY, CDR2 SVGAGI. CDR3 size: 14 residues. The receptor comes from a woman younger than 30 in good health and CMV-seronegative. The sample was PBMCs. V usage is TRBV6-5 and J usage is TRBJ2-5; 7 nucleotides match TRBD1. CDR3 DNA sequence: TGTGCCAGCACCTTGACAGGGCTCCAAGAGACCCAGTACTTC. Its protein product is CASTLTGLQETQYF.